Given below is one TCR beta chain in context. Here immunoSEQ multiplex PCR was the method, and the copy in TCRdb shows in-frame clones only, minus some. This repertoire shows more than 850,000 clones, around 78% found once; its top ten account for under 0.6%. Germline-derived CDR1 and CDR2 are MNHEY and SVGAGI. The V and J ends lost 2 bases and 0 bases respectively, with 5 bases between them. CDR3 length equals 13 residues. This specimen comes from a study of shared clonotypes between healthy human individuals. The sequence came from a man in his late teens or twenties in good health. Some clones in this sample may be carry-over from other donors' samples. Sequences were obtained from memory CD4+ T cells from PBMCs. As for subset: CD45RA-negative fraction. This chain links TRBV6-5 with TRBJ2-7; D is unclear. As DNA, the CDR3 is TGTGCCAGCAGTTACGGCCTCTCCTACGAGCAGTACTTC. It yields the protein CASSYGLSYEQYF.